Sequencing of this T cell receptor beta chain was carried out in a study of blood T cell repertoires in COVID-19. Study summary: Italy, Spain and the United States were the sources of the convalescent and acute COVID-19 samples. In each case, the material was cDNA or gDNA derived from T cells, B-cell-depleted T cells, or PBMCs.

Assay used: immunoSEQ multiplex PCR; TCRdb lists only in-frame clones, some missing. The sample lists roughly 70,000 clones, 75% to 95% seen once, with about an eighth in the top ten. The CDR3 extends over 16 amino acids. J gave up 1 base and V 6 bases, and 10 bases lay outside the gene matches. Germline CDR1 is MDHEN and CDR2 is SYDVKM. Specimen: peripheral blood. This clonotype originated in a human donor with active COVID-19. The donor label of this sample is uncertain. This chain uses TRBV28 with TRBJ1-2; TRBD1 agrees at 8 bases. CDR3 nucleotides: TGTGCCAGCAGACCCGGGACAGGCAAGGTTAACTATGGCTACACCTTC. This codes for CASRPGTGKVNYGYTF.